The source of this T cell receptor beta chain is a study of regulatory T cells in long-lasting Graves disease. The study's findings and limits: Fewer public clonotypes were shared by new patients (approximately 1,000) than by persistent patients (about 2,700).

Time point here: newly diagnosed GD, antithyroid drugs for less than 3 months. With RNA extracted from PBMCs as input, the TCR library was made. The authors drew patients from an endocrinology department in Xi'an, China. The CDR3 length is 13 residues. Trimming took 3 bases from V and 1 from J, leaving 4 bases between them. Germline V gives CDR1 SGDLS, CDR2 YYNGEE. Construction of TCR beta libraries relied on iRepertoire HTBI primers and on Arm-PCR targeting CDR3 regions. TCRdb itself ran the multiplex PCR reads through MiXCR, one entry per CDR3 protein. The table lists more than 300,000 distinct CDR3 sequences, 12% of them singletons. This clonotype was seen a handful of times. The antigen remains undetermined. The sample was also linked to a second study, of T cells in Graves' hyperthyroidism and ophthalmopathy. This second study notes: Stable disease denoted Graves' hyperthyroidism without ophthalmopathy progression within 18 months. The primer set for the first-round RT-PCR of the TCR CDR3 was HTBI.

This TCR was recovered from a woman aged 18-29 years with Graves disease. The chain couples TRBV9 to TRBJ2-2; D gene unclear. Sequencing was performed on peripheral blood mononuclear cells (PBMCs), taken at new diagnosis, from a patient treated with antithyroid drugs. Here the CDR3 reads CASSGQNTGELFF. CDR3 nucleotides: TGTGCCAGCAGCGGACAGAACACCGGGGAGCTGTTTTTT.